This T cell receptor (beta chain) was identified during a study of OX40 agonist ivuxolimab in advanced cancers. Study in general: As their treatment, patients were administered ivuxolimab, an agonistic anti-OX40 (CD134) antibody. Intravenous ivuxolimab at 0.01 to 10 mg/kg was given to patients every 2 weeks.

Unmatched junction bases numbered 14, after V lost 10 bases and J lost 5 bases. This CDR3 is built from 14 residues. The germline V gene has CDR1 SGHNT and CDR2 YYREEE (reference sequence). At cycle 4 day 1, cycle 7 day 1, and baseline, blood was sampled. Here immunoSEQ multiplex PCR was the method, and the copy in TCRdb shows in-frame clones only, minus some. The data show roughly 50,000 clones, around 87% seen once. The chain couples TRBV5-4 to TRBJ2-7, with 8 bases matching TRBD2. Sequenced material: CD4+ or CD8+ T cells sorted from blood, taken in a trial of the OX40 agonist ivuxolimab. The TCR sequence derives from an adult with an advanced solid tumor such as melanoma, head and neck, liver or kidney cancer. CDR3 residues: CALHSPAGGHEQYF. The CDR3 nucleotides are TGTGCCCTCCACTCTCCCGCGGGAGGCCACGAGCAGTACTTC.